This T cell receptor beta chain was documented in a study of blood T cell repertoires in COVID-19. Study background: Sample material is recorded as cDNA or gDNA derived from T cells, B-cell-depleted T cells, or PBMCs.

The CDR3 has 15 residues. The V gene's germline CDR1 is LNHDA and CDR2 SQIVND (reference sequence). Trimming took 4 bases from V and 4 from J, leaving 14 bases between them. In the source study's methods: Amplification of reference gene primers provided the estimated nucleated cell counts. Clones were read by immunoSEQ multiplex PCR, and TCRdb kept only the in-frame ones, dropping some. Clone size and V and J calls were adopted from that table, with D and trimming inferred from the DNA. The profile shows hundreds of thousands of clones, about nine tenths of them singletons. Participant-given clinical history determined each cohort assignment. Two negative PCRs, clearance, or symptom resolution characterized the recovered Cohort 3 donors.

This receptor was identified in a man aged 35 to 55 who had recovered from COVID-19. The chain couples TRBV19 to TRBJ1-5, with D possibly TRBD1 on 6 matching bases. Sequencing used PBMCs or T cells enriched from blood (not recorded which). The CDR3 protein is CASSNLGARNQPQHF. DNA of the CDR3: TGTGCCAGTAGTAATTTGGGGGCTCGGAATCAGCCCCAGCATTTT. Based on the CDR3 plus reference TRBV19 and TRBJ1-5, the full variable domain is DGGITQSPKYLFRKEGQNVTLSCEQNLNHDAMYWYRQDPGQGLRLIYYSQIVNDFQKGDIAEGYSVSREKKESFPLTVTSAQKNPTAFYLCASSNLGARNQPQHFGDGTRLSIL.